This T cell receptor beta chain is drawn from a study of lymphopenia after photon versus proton radiotherapy (dated by TCRdb to about 2019). Some background on the complete study: Photon and proton radiation therapy were compared by the study for their immunological effects in patients with gastrointestinal tumors who developed high-grade lymphopenia. The 20 patients in the cohort had gastrointestinal tumors, were treated with either photon or proton therapy, and subsequently developed lymphopenia. The study aimed to characterize how the two radiation modalities differ in their impact on the immune system.

Findings and caveats that apply to the study as a whole: Across the cohort, among patients who died, a greater drop in TCR diversity after the nadir was inversely correlated with overall survival time. Proton-treated patients stayed relatively stable during treatment, while photon-treated patients lost naive T cells and TCR diversity and gained effector/memory populations. After the lymphocyte count nadir, oligoclonal expansion, especially of CD8+ Temra cells, was observed in photon-treated repertoires, and the drop in diversity was driven by this expansion. The authors looked at the survival association only in patients who died, and they framed better survival with proton therapy as a possibility rather than a demonstrated result.

V ends up 5 bases short and J 6 bases short, with an unmatched junction base count of 6. CDR1 and CDR2 are drawn from the germline V gene: SQVTM, ANQGSEA. CDR3 length: 13 amino acids, cysteine to phenylalanine. Solely the CDR3 DNA is kept, with 39 bases framed from the first base. This clone occurred a few times. Its antigen is unknown. No much larger clone is present one base from it, and per-base qualities are unavailable. The library was produced with the immunoSEQ multiplex PCR assay. Alongside multiparametric flow cytometry, deep sequencing of rearranged TCR beta loci was used to profile the T cell repertoires. TCRdb retrieved this table from immuneACCESS and kept in-frame rearrangements only. Not all clones are present; in checked studies, unresolved V genes account for under half, and no reason is known for the remainder. For this sample there are around 30,000 clones; approximately 87% appear just once. Jointly, the top ten make up around 6.5% of the sample.

The sequences come from peripheral blood, collected from a patient treated with photon-based radiotherapy. The source of this sequence is a woman aged 50 to 60 with pancreatic cancer. The chain was built from TRBV29-1 and TRBJ2-1, with 8 bases in between that match TRBD1. The CDR3 corresponds to CSVRQGAGNEQFF. The base sequence is TGCAGCGTTCGGCAGGGGGCCGGCAATGAGCAGTTCTTC.